This TCR beta chain came from a study of OX40 agonist ivuxolimab in advanced cancers. The protocol was immunoSEQ multiplex PCR, while the TCRdb copy is restricted to in-frame clones and leaves out a portion. The profile shows about 69,000 clones, roughly 89% of them singletons. Material: CD4+ or CD8+ T cells sorted from blood, obtained in a trial of the OX40 agonist ivuxolimab. This TCR was recovered from an adult with an advanced solid tumor such as melanoma, head and neck, liver or kidney cancer.

CDR3 DNA sequence: TGTGCCAGCAGTGTGGACAGCAACTATGGCTACACCTTC. This sequence encodes CASSVDSNYGYTF. The chain is built from TRBV2 and TRBJ1-2, with D perhaps TRBD1 (6 bases). This CDR3 has 13 residues. In germline, CDR1 is SNHLY, CDR2 FYNNEI. V shed 4 bases and J shed 2 bases, with 8 bases lying between them.